A selection of T cell receptor beta chains follows, all from one sample in a study of control samples from healthy donors and cancer patients. Libraries were prepared by immunoSEQ multiplex PCR; TCRdb keeps only in-frame clonotypes and omits some of them. The table has more than 25,000 clones, nearly 90% seen once; the top ten hold around 3.6%. What was sequenced was formalin-fixed, paraffin-embedded tissue. The receptors shown here come from a female donor with melanoma. CDR3s include the opening cysteine and the closing phenylalanine or tryptophan. The order of the fields is J gene, clone size, CDR3 length, V gene, D gene, CDR3 DNA, CDR3 protein. The D gene is left open where the match is weak. Not all rows give a size; the values are once, few, many and, for expanded clones, a class.

J: TRBJ2-4
size: .
length: 18
V: TRBV18
D: TRBD2
DNA: TGTGCCAGCTCACCACGGACTAGCGGACCGGTAGCCAAAAACATTCAGTACTTC
CDR3: CASSPRTSGPVAKNIQYF

J: TRBJ2-1
size: .
length: 18
V: TRBV4-2
D: .
DNA: TGTGCCAGCAGCCAAGGAGCCCTAACCGGGATCTCCTACAATGAGCAGTTCTTC
CDR3: CASSQGALTGISYNEQFF

J: TRBJ2-7
size: .
length: 13
V: TRBV27
D: .
DNA: TGTGCCAGCAGTTTTGGGTCCGACTACGAGCAGTACTTC
CDR3: CASSFGSDYEQYF

J: TRBJ2-7
size: .
length: 11
V: TRBV2
D: .
DNA: TGTGCCAGCACTCGCTACTACGAGCAGTACTTC
CDR3: CASTRYYEQYF

J: TRBJ1-1
size: few
length: 15
V: TRBV5-4
D: .
DNA: TGTGCCAGCAGCTTGAGTCGGACCGTGAACACTGAAGCTTTCTTT
CDR3: CASSLSRTVNTEAFF

J: TRBJ1-2
size: .
length: 14
V: TRBV6-2/TRBV6-3
D: .
DNA: TGTGCCAGCAGTTCCCTGGTCGATAACTATGGCTACACCTTC
CDR3: CASSSLVDNYGYTF

J: TRBJ2-1
size: .
length: 16
V: TRBV11-2
D: .
DNA: TGTGCCAGCAGCTTAAGGAGGGGGGGGTACTACAATGAGCAGTTCTTC
CDR3: CASSLRRGGYYNEQFF

J: TRBJ2-2
size: .
length: 17
V: TRBV3-1/TRBV3-2
D: TRBD2
DNA: TGTGCCAGCAGCCAAGGACCGGGGGGAACAAACACCGGGGAGCTGTTTTTT
CDR3: CASSQGPGGTNTGELFF

J: TRBJ1-3
size: .
length: 15
V: TRBV6-2/TRBV6-3
D: TRBD1
DNA: TGTGCCAGCAGATACAGGGGCCGCTTGAGAAACACCATATATTTT
CDR3: CASRYRGRLRNTIYF

J: TRBJ1-4
size: .
length: 14
V: TRBV18
D: .
DNA: TGTGCCAGCTCACACGATTCAGGGAACGAAAAACTGTTTTTT
CDR3: CASSHDSGNEKLFF

J: TRBJ2-7
size: .
length: 16
V: TRBV27
D: TRBD2
DNA: TGTGCCAGCAGTTTATACCTGACTAGCGGGATGGACGAACAATACTTC
CDR3: CASSLYLTSGMDEQYF